This T cell receptor (beta chain) was documented in a study of blood T cell repertoires in COVID-19. Overall study context: Sites in the United States, Italy and Spain provided acute and convalescent COVID-19 samples. T cells, B-cell-depleted T cells, or PBMCs supplied cDNA or gDNA.

This CDR3 has 13 residues. CDR1 is SNHLY and CDR2 is FYNNEI in the germline V gene. V was trimmed by 6 bases and J by 2 bases, leaving 10 bases between them. This clone was detected only once. Data came from immunoSEQ multiplex PCR; TCRdb stores just in-frame clones and leaves some out. The table records some 300,000 clones, around 87% of them present only once. The chain has TRBV2 and TRBJ1-2; no firm D call. This receptor was obtained from a man between 65 and 85 years old with acute or convalescent COVID-19. The source material was peripheral blood. CDR3 sequence: CASSLRENYGYTF. The CDR3 coding sequence is TGTGCCAGCAGCCTTCGGGAAAACTATGGCTACACCTTC.